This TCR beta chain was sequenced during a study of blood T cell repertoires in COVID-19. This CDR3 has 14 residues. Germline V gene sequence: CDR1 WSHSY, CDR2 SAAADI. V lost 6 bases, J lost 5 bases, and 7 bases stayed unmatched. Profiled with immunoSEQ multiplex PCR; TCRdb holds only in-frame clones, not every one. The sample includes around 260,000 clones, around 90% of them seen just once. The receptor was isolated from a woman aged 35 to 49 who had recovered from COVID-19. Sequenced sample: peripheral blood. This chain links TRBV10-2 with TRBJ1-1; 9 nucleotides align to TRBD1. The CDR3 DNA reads TGCGCCAGCAGCCTACAGGGGGCGGGGACTGAAGCTTTCTTT. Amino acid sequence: CASSLQGAGTEAFF.